This paragraph reports one TCR beta chain. This sample was taken from a study of beta chain features in type 1 diabetes. The investigators reverse transcribed all of the isolated RNA, so they sequenced expressed TCRB transcripts. Assay: immunoSEQ multiplex PCR; the TCRdb copy retains only in-frame clones and omits some. This sample yields some 900,000 clones, of which 15% to 20% are seen a single time; around 0.02% belongs to the top ten. The TCR comes from a woman in her late teens or twenties in good health. The sample consisted of naive CD4+ T cells from blood.

The DNA for the CDR3 is TGCGCCAGCAGCTTGGACGGCAGGGGGCTTGAAAAACTGTTTTTT. Its translation is CASSLDGRGLEKLFF. This chain joins TRBV5-1 and TRBJ1-4; 8 bases fit TRBD1. This CDR3 spans 15 amino acids. Trimming cost V 0 bases and J 7 bases; bases outside gene matches: 5. Germline-derived CDR1 and CDR2 are SGHRS and YFSETQ.